This T cell receptor (beta chain) was found in a study of blood T cell repertoires in COVID-19. In the study overall: Material from acute and convalescent COVID-19 was sourced from the United States, Italy and Spain. T cells, B-cell-depleted T cells, or PBMCs supplied cDNA or gDNA.

Original handling: Amplification of reference gene primers provided the estimated nucleated cell counts. This table comes from immunoSEQ multiplex PCR, and its TCRdb copy is limited to in-frame clones, with some not included. The DNA gave D and trimming, while V, J and clone size come from that table. The data show roughly 100,000 clones, with about two thirds seen just once and 0.9% held by the top ten. Material for sequencing was peripheral blood. The clonotype was recovered from a human donor with acute or convalescent COVID-19. The donor label of this sample is uncertain.

CDR3 nucleotides: TGTGCCACCAGTGACAGGAAAACCCCCTATAATTCACCCCTCCACTTT. This gives the protein CATSDRKTPYNSPLHF. The gene calls are TRBV24-1 and TRBJ1-6; no firm D call. The CDR3 is 16 residues long. Germline V lookup: CDR1 KGHDR, CDR2 SFDVKD. V lost 4 bases and J 2 bases, leaving 11 bases between the germline ends.